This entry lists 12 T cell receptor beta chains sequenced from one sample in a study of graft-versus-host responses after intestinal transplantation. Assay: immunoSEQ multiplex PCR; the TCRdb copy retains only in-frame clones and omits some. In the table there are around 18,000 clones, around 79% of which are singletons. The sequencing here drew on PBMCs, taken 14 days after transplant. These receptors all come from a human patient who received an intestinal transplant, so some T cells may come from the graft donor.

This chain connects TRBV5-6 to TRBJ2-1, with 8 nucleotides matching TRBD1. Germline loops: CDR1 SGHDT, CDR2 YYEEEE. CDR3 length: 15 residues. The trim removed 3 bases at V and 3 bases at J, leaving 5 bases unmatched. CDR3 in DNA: TGTGCCAGCAGCTCCCGGGACAGGTACTACAATGAGCAGTTCTTC. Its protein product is CASSSRDRYYNEQFF.

The CDR3 here is CASSPLARGTGREKLFF. The CDR3 DNA reads as TGTGCCAGCAGCCCCCTAGCACGCGGGACAGGGCGCGAAAAACTGTTTTTT. The chain employs TRBV14 and TRBJ1-4; 9 bases align to TRBD1. Looked up from germline, CDR1 is SGHDN and CDR2 is FVKESK. The CDR3 covers 17 residues. J gave up 8 bases and V 4 bases, and 14 bases lay outside the gene matches.

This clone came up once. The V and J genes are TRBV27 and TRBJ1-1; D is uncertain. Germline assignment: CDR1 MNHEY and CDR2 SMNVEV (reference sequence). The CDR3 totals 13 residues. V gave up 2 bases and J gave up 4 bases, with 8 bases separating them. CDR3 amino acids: CASSLTGSTEAFF. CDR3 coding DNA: TGTGCCAGCAGTTTAACGGGGTCCACTGAAGCTTTCTTT.

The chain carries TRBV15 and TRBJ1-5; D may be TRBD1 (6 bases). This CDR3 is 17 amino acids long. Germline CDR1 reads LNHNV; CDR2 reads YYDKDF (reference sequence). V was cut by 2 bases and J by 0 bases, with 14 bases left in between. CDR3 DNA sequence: TGTGCCACCAGCAGACCCGGACAGTCCCGTAGCAATCAGCCCCAGCATTTT. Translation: CATSRPGQSRSNQPQHF.

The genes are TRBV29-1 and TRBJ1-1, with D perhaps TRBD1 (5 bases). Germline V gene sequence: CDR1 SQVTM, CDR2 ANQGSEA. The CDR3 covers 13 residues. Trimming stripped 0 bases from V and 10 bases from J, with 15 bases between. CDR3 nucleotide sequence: TGCAGCGTTGAAGACAGGACATGGGAGGGAGCTTTCTTT. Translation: CSVEDRTWEGAFF.

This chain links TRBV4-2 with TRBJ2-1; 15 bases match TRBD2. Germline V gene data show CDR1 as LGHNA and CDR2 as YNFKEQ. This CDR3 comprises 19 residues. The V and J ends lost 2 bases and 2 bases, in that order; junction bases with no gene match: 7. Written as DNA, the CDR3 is TGTGCCAGCAGCCAAAAGGGGACTAGCGGGGGGTTTCCCTACAATGAGCAGTTCTTC. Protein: CASSQKGTSGGFPYNEQFF.

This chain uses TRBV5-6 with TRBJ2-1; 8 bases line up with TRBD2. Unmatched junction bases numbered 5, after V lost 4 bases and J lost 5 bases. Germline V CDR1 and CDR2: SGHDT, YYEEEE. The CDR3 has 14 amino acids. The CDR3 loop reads CASSRLAFHNEQFF. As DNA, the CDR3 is TGTGCCAGCAGCCGACTAGCGTTTCACAATGAGCAGTTCTTC.

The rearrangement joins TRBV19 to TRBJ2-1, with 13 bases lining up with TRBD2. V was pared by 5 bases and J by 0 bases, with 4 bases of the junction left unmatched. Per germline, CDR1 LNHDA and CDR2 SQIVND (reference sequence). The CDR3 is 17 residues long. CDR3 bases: TGTGCCAGTAGTGCCACTAGCGGGGGGGCCTCCTACAATGAGCAGTTCTTC. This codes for CASSATSGGASYNEQFF.

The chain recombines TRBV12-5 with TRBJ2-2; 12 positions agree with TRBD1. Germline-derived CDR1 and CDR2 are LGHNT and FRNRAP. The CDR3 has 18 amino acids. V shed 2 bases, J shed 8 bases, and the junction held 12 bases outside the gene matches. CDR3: CASGLPERDRGLSGELFF. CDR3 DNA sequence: TGTGCTAGTGGTTTGCCCGAGAGGGACAGGGGGCTTAGTGGGGAGCTGTTTTTT.

In nucleotides, the CDR3 is TGCAGCGTTCTCAAGACAGGGACGGACTATGGCTACACCTTC. This sequence encodes CSVLKTGTDYGYTF. The chain combines TRBV29-1 with TRBJ1-2; 7 bases are a match to TRBD1. Germline assignment: CDR1 SQVTM and CDR2 ANQGSEA. This CDR3 region has 14 residues. Trimming at V came to 5 bases and at J to 3 bases, leaving 9 bases not matched to a gene.

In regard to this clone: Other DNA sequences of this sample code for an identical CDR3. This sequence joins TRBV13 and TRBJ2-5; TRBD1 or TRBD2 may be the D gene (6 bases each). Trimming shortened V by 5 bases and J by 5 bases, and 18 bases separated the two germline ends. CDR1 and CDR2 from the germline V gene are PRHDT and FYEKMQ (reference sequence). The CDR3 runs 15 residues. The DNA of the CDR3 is TGTGCCAGCAGCGCGCCATTAGGGGGGTGGGAGACCCAGTACTTC. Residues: CASSAPLGGWETQYF. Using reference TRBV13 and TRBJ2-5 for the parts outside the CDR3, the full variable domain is AAGVIQSPRHLIKEKRETATLKCYPIPRHDTVYWYQQGPGQDPQFLISFYEKMQSDKGSIPDRFSAQQFSDYHSELNMSSLELGDSALYFCASSAPLGGWETQYFGPGTRLLVL.

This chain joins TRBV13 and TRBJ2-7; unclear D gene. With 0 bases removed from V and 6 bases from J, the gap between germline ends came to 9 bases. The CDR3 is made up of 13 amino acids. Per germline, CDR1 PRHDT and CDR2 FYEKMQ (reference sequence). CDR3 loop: CASSLGRTGEQYF. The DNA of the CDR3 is TGTGCCAGCAGCTTAGGCAGGACGGGCGAGCAGTACTTC.